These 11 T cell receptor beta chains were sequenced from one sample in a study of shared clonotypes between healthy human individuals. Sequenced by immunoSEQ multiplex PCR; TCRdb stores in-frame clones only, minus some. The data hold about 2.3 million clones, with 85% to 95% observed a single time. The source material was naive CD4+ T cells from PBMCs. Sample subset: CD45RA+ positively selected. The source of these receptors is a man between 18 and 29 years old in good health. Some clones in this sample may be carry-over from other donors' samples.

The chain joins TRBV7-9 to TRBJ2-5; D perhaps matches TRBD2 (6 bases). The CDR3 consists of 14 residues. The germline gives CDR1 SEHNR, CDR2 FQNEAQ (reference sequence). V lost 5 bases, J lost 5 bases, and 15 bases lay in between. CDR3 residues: CASSEYGGSETQYF. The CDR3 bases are TGTGCCAGCAGCGAATATGGGGGGAGTGAGACCCAGTACTTC.

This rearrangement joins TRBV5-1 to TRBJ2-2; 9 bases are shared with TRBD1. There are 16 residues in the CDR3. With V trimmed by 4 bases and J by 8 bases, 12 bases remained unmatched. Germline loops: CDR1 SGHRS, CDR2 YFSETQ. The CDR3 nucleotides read TGCGCCAGCAGCGCAGCCCCGGGACAGGGAAATGGGGAGCTGTTTTTT. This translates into CASSAAPGQGNGELFF. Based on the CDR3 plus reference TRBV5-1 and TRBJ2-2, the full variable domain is KAGVTQTPRYLIKTRGQQVTLSCSPISGHRSVSWYQQTPGQGLQFLFEYFSETQRNKGNFPGRFSGRQFSNSRSEMNVSTLELGDSALYLCASSAAPGQGNGELFFGEGSRLTVL.

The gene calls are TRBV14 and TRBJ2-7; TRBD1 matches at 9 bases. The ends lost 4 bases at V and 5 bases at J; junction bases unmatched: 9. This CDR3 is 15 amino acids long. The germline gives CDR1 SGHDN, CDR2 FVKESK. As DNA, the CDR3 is TGTGCCAGCAGCCTCACAGGGGGCCCTGTCCACGAGCAGTACTTC. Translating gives CASSLTGGPVHEQYF.

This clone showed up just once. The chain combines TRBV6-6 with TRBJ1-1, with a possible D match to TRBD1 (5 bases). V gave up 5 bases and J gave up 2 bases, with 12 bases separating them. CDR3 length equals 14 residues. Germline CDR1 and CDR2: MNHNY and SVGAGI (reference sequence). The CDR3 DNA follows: TGTGCCAGCAGTCCCGACAGAAGAAACACTGAAGCTTTCTTT. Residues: CASSPDRRNTEAFF.

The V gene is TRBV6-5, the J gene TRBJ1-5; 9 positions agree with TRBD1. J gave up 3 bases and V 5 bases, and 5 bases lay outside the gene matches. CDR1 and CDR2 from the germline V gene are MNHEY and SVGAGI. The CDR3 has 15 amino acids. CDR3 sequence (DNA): TGTGCCAGCAGTCCCGGGACAGGGAACAATCAGCCCCAGCATTTT. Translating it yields CASSPGTGNNQPQHF.

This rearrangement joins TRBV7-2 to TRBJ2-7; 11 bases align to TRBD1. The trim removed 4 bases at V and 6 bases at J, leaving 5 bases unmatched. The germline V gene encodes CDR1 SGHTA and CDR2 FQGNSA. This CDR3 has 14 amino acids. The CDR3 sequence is CASSSRTGGGEQYF. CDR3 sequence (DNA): TGTGCCAGCAGCTCGAGGACAGGGGGCGGCGAGCAGTACTTC.

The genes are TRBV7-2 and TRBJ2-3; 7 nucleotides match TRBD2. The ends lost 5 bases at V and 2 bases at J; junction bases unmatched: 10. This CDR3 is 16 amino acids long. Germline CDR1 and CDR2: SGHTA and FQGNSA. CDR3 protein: CASSLRTRGITDTQYF. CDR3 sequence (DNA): TGTGCCAGCAGCCTACGGACTAGGGGAATCACAGATACGCAGTATTTT.

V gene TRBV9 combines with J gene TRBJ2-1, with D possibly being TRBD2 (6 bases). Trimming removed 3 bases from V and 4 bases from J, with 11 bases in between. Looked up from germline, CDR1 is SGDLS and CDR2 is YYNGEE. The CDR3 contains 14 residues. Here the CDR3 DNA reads TGTGCCAGCAGCGCTCTAGCGTATTACAATGAGCAGTTCTTC. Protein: CASSALAYYNEQFF.

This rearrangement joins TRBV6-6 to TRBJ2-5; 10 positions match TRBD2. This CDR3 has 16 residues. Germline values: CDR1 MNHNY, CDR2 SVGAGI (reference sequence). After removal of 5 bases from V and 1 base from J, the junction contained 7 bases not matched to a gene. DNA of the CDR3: TGTGCCAGCAGTCAAGGACTAGCGGCGAGCCAAGAGACCCAGTACTTC. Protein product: CASSQGLAASQETQYF.

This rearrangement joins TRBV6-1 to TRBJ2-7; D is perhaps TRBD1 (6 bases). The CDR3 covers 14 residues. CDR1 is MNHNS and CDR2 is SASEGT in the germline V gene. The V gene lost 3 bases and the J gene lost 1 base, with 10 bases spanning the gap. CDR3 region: CASSEQGQSYEQYF. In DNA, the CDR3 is TGTGCCAGCAGTGAGCAGGGGCAGTCCTACGAGCAGTACTTC.

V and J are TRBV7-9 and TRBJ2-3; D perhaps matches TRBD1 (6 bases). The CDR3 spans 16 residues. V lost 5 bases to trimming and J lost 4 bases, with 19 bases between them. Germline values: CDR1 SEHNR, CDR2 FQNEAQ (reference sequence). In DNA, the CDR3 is TGTGCCAGCAGCCTAGACAGGCCTCTCGGGTCAGATACGCAGTATTTT. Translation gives CASSLDRPLGSDTQYF.